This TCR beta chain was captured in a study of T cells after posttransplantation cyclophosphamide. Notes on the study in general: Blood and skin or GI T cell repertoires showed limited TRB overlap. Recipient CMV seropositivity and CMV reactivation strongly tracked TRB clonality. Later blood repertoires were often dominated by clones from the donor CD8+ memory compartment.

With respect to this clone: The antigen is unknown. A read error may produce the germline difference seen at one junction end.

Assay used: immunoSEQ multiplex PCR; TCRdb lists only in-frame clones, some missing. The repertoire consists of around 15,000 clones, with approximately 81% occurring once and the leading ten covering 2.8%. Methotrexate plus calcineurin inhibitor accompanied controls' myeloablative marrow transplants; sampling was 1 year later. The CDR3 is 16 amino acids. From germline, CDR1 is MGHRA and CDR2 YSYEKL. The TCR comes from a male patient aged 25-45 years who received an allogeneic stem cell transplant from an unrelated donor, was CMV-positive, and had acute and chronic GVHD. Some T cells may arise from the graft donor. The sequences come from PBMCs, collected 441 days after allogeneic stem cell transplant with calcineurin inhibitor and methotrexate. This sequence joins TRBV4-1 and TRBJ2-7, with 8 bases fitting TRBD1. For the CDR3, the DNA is TGTGCCAGCAGCCAAGAACTAATGTCAGGACAGGGCGAGCAGTACTTC. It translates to CASSQELMSGQGEQYF.